This T cell receptor beta chain is drawn from a study of T cells after yellow fever vaccination. As concerns this clonotype: The antigen remains undetermined.

The V gene's germline CDR1 is MNHEY and CDR2 SVGAGI. Trimming stripped 2 bases from V and 2 bases from J, with 7 bases between. This CDR3 contains 14 residues. Study-wide results and caveats: The study found a weaker secondary response that peaked faster, day 5 versus 15. Overlap between CD4 and CD8 compartments was detected for a small share of clonotypes. The booster saw the reappearance of most primary-vaccination clones (roughly 96% CD4, around 90% CD8).

A 5'RACE template-switching step, the method used to make TCR cDNA, added a universal primer site and UMIs. MiXCR, run by TCRdb on the 5' RACE reads, gives a single entry per CDR3 protein. The table has 160,000 or so distinct CDR3 sequences, almost 7% seen once; the top ten hold 2.5% to 3%. The rearrangement uses TRBV6-5 and TRBJ1-5; no reliable D call. The receptor's source is a man between 18 and 35 years old who received the YFV17D yellow fever vaccine. The source was CD4+ T cells sorted from PBMCs, collected about 5 days after the first yellow fever vaccination. The CDR3 is CASSYRGRNQPQHF. The CDR3 bases are TGTGCCAGCAGTTACCGGGGTCGCAATCAGCCCCAGCATTTT.